Each of the 30 T cell receptor beta chains below was sequenced from the same sample in a study of T cells in women clearing cervical HPV infection. TCRdb's copy holds only in-frame clones and misses some; the assay was immunoSEQ multiplex PCR. This repertoire includes tens of thousands of clones. The sequenced sample was blood buffy coat. The receptor set was obtained from a woman between 18 and 75 years old with a cervical HPV16 infection that either progressed to CIN3+ or cleared (not recorded which).

In the case of this clone: The CDR3 extends 3 residues past the end of the read, so its final part is completed from the germline J gene. The rearrangement joins TRBV10-3 to TRBJ1-3; TRBD1 agrees at 8 bases. The germline gives CDR1 ENHRY, CDR2 SYGVKD. The CDR3 is made up of 16 amino acids. After removal of 4 bases from V and 0 bases from J, the junction contained 5 bases not matched to a gene. This CDR3 reads CAISGSGGFSGNTIYF. Partial CDR3 DNA: TGTGCCATCAGTGGGTCAGGGGGCTTCTCTGGAAACACC.

With respect to this clone: The read finishes 3 residues shy of the CDR3 end, and the germline J gene is used to complete it. The rearrangement links TRBV30 to TRBJ1-5; D not resolved. Germline V gene lookup returns CDR1 GTSNPN and CDR2 SVGIG (reference sequence). V was pared by 0 bases and J by 1 base, with 7 bases between. There are 14 residues in the CDR3. The CDR3 here is CAWSVGQSNQPQHF. Incomplete CDR3 DNA: TGTGCCTGGAGTGTAGGGCAGAGCAATCAGCCC.

To note about this clone: Read data end 3 residues before the CDR3 end; the end is taken from the germline J gene. The V call is TRBV11-3, the J call TRBJ1-1; TRBD1 is a possible D gene (6 bases). The CDR3 sequence is 14 residues long. Trimming cost V 5 bases and J 1 base, with 11 bases left between them. Germline values: CDR1 SGHNT, CDR2 YENEEA. This CDR3 is CASSRRGKNTEAFF. The sequenced CDR3 bases are TGTGCCAGCAGCCGTAGGGGGAAGAACACTGAA.

Worth noting for this clone: Coverage ceases 3 residues before the CDR3 finishes, and the germline J gene fills in the end. The genes are TRBV10-3 and TRBJ1-2; TRBD1 matches at 7 bases. J lost 0 bases, V lost 2 bases, and 12 bases had no gene match. Germline V lookup: CDR1 ENHRY, CDR2 SYGVKD. This CDR3 is built from 18 residues. CDR3: CAISEPGDSRLSNYGYTF. The DNA read from the CDR3 is TGTGCCATCAGTGAGCCCGGGGACAGTCGACTTTCTAACTATGGC.

Comment on this clone: The read stops 3 residues short of the end of the CDR3; the missing end is completed from the germline J gene. This chain links TRBV20-1 with TRBJ1-1; TRBD1 matches at 7 bases. Germline V gives CDR1 DFQATT, CDR2 SNEGSKA (reference sequence). CDR3 size: 11 residues. The CDR3 DNA, read in part, is TGCAGTGCGCCCAGAGGGGGCGAA. Its protein product is CSAPRGGE. The entire CDR3 sequence reads CSAPRGGEAFF.

Notes on this clone: Germline is not matched at one junction end, which may reflect a read error. The CDR3 end lies 3 residues beyond the end of the read and is filled in from the germline J gene. The chain carries TRBV29-1 and TRBJ1-2; D gene unclear. This CDR3 region has 13 residues. Germline V gives CDR1 SQVTM, CDR2 ANQGSEA. The CDR3 region is CSVEVETNYDYTF. Incomplete CDR3 DNA: TGCAGCGTTGAAGTGGAAACTAACTATGAC. Combining the CDR3 with reference TRBV29-1 and TRBJ1-2 gives the whole variable domain SAVISQKPSRDICQRGTSLTIQCQVDSQVTMMFWYRQQPGQSLTLIATANQGSEATYESGFVIDKFPISRPNLTFSTLTVSNMSPEDSSIYLCSVEVETNYDYTFGSGTRLTVV.

Details on this clone: The DNA ends 3 residues before the CDR3 does, and the rest of the CDR3 is filled in from the germline J gene. The chain links TRBV20-1 to TRBJ2-3; 9 bases are a match to TRBD2. CDR1 is DFQATT, CDR2 SNEGSKA, per germline (reference sequence). The CDR3 loop spans 12 amino acids. After removal of 7 bases from V and 5 bases from J, the junction contained 4 bases not matched to a gene. CDR3 DNA, as far as it was read: TGCAGTGGTTTAGCGGGAGAAGATACG. This sequence encodes CSGLAGEDT. The entire CDR3 protein is CSGLAGEDTQYF.

Incomplete CDR3 DNA: TGTGCCAGCAGAAGCGGGCTCCAAGAGACG. Protein: CASRSGLQET. The CDR3 in full is CASRSGLQETQYF. The rearrangement links TRBV2 to TRBJ2-3; TRBD2 might be the D (6 bases). The read stops 3 residues short of the end of the CDR3; the missing end is completed from the germline J gene. The germline V gene encodes CDR1 SNHLY and CDR2 FYNNEI. This CDR3 is built from 13 residues.

Points on this clone: The sequence runs out 3 residues before the end of the CDR3; the remainder is reconstructed from the germline J gene. J is TRBJ2-2 and V is TRBV30, with a possible D match to TRBD2 (6 bases). CDR1 GTSNPN and CDR2 SVGIG come from the germline V gene (reference sequence). Trimming cost V 5 bases and J 7 bases, with 14 bases left between them. The CDR3 is 13 residues long. CDR3 sequence: CAWSRDSIGELFF. CDR3 bases read: TGTGCCTGGTCGCGGGATAGCATCGGGGAG. Based on the CDR3 plus reference TRBV30 and TRBJ2-2, the full variable domain is SQTIHQWPATLVQPVGSPLSLECTVEGTSNPNLYWYRQAAGRGLQLLFYSVGIGQISSEVPQNLSASRPQDRQFILSSKKLLLSDSGFYLCAWSRDSIGELFFGEGSRLTVL.

Of note for this clone: Read sequence stops 3 residues before the CDR3 end, and the germline J gene provides the missing end. The genes are TRBV2 and TRBJ2-7; tentative D call: TRBD1 (6 bases). V dropped 0 bases and J dropped 2 bases, with 8 bases sitting between them. This CDR3 contains 14 residues. Germline V CDR1 and CDR2: SNHLY, FYNNEI. The CDR3 bases that were read are TGTGCCAGCAGTGAAGCCAGGGGTCCCTACGAG. It yields the protein CASSEARGPYE. The entire CDR3 reads CASSEARGPYEQYF.

For this clone: The read stops 3 residues short of the end of the CDR3; the missing end is completed from the germline J gene. The chain uses TRBV30 and TRBJ1-4, with D maybe TRBD1 (5 bases). The CDR3 has 14 amino acids. From germline, CDR1 is GTSNPN and CDR2 SVGIG (reference sequence). The part of the CDR3 DNA that was read is TGTGCCTGGGGCTATTTCTCTGGGGCCAACGTA. Protein: CAWGYFSGANV. The CDR3 in its entirety is CAWGYFSGANVLFF.

Of note for this clone: The read falls 3 residues short of the CDR3 end, and the missing part is taken from the germline J gene. The chain is built from TRBV27 and TRBJ2-1; 8 positions agree with TRBD2. After removal of 5 bases from V and 8 bases from J, the junction contained 5 bases not matched to a gene. Germline V gives CDR1 MNHEY, CDR2 SMNVEV (reference sequence). The CDR3 sequence is 13 residues long. The CDR3 loop reads CASSPRLAHEQFF. The covered CDR3 bases are TGTGCCAGCAGTCCAAGACTAGCGCATGAG.

As to this clone: The CDR3 extends 3 residues past the end of the read, so its final part is completed from the germline J gene. The gene calls are TRBV5-1 and TRBJ2-7; no reliable D call. V gave up 3 bases and J gave up 1 base, with 2 bases separating them. The V gene's germline CDR1 is SGHRS and CDR2 YFSETQ. The CDR3 length is 11 residues. CDR3 sequence reads: CASSSSYEQYF. CDR3 bases read: TGCGCCAGCAGCTCGTCCTACGAG. Complete variable domain (other parts from reference TRBV5-1 and TRBJ2-7): KAGVTQTPRYLIKTRGQQVTLSCSPISGHRSVSWYQQTPGQGLQFLFEYFSETQRNKGNFPGRFSGRQFSNSRSEMNVSTLELGDSALYLCASSSSYEQYFGPGTRLTVT.

The CDR3 bases that were read are TGCGCCAGCAGCGGGGGGACAGGGTCGTCCTACGAG. It yields the protein CASSGGTGSSYE. The full CDR3 sequence reads CASSGGTGSSYEQYF. This rearrangement joins TRBV5-1 to TRBJ2-7, with 9 bases fitting TRBD1. The read terminates 3 residues ahead of where the CDR3 ends, so the germline J gene completes it. V trimming: 4 bases; J trimming: 1 base; junction bases outside the gene matches: 6. From germline, CDR1 is SGHRS and CDR2 YFSETQ. The CDR3 loop spans 15 amino acids. The full variable domain, in which reference TRBV5-1 and TRBJ2-7 provide the parts outside the CDR3, is KAGVTQTPRYLIKTRGQQVTLSCSPISGHRSVSWYQQTPGQGLQFLFEYFSETQRNKGNFPGRFSGRQFSNSRSEMNVSTLELGDSALYLCASSGGTGSSYEQYFGPGTRLTVT.

This CDR3 is CASSSWNTEAFF. Incomplete CDR3 DNA: TGTGCCAGCAGCTCCTGGAACACTGAA. This chain uses TRBV7-9 with TRBJ1-1; D is unresolved. From the germline J gene comes the end of the CDR3, since the read stops 3 residues before it. Germline V lookup: CDR1 SEHNR, CDR2 FQNEAQ (reference sequence). This CDR3 contains 12 residues. The V end lost 4 bases, the J end lost 1 base, and 4 bases lay between the germline ends.

In regard to this clone: The DNA ends 3 residues before the CDR3 does, and the rest of the CDR3 is filled in from the germline J gene. The V and J genes are TRBV7-6 and TRBJ1-2, with 10 bases fitting TRBD1. CDR3 length: 15 residues. CDR1 SGHVS and CDR2 FNYEAQ come from the germline V gene. The sequenced CDR3 bases are TGTGCCAGCAGCTCCCCGACAGGGGGCATAAATGAC. Amino acid sequence: CASSSPTGGIND. The entire CDR3 protein reads CASSSPTGGINDYTF.

A remark on this clone: The CDR3 end falls 3 residues outside the read, so it is completed with the germline J gene. The chain couples TRBV20-1 to TRBJ2-5; 13 positions agree with TRBD2. This CDR3 is 17 amino acids long. V was clipped by 0 bases and J by 5 bases; unmatched bases: 9. Germline V CDR1 and CDR2: DFQATT, SNEGSKA (reference sequence). CDR3 bases read: TGCAGTGCTAGAGATTTAACGGGGACTAGCGGGATGGAGACC. Its protein is CSARDLTGTSGMET. The whole CDR3 sequence reads CSARDLTGTSGMETQYF.

On this clone: The read terminates 3 residues ahead of where the CDR3 ends, so the germline J gene completes it. The chain employs TRBV30 and TRBJ1-1, with D perhaps TRBD1 (6 bases). The CDR3 spans 15 residues. V was pared by 1 base and J by 4 bases, with 16 bases between. Germline lookup yields CDR1 GTSNPN and CDR2 SVGIG (reference sequence). CDR3 bases read: TGTGCCTGGAGTGGATTATCCGGGACAATCACTGAA. Translating it yields CAWSGLSGTITE. Given in full, the CDR3 is CAWSGLSGTITEAFF.

CDR3 sequence reads: CASSLIQEEQETQYF. The sequenced CDR3 bases are TGCGCCAGCAGCTTGATACAGGAAGAACAAGAGACC. This rearrangement joins TRBV5-1 to TRBJ2-5; possible D gene TRBD1, 5 bases. The read is 3 residues too short to cover the CDR3 end, so that end is filled in from the germline J gene. Germline V lookup: CDR1 SGHRS, CDR2 YFSETQ. The V and J ends lost 1 base and 2 bases respectively, with 12 bases between them. The CDR3 is 15 amino acids. Complete variable domain (other parts from reference TRBV5-1 and TRBJ2-5): KAGVTQTPRYLIKTRGQQVTLSCSPISGHRSVSWYQQTPGQGLQFLFEYFSETQRNKGNFPGRFSGRQFSNSRSEMNVSTLELGDSALYLCASSLIQEEQETQYFGPGTRLLVL.

On this clone: Coverage ceases 3 residues before the CDR3 finishes, and the germline J gene fills in the end. The V call is TRBV29-1, the J call TRBJ1-1, with D maybe TRBD1 (6 bases). Per the germline V gene, CDR1 is SQVTM and CDR2 is ANQGSEA. The CDR3 loop spans 11 amino acids. Partial CDR3 DNA: TGCAGCGCCTTGACCCCCAGGGGA. Translated, it gives CSALTPRG. The full CDR3 is CSALTPRGAFF.

A word on this clone: The sequenced fragment ends 3 residues before the CDR3 boundary, so the rest is inferred from the germline J gene. The genes are TRBV30 and TRBJ1-4, with D unclear. The CDR3 sequence is 16 residues long. V was pared by 0 bases and J by 3 bases, with 14 bases between. Germline CDR1 reads GTSNPN; CDR2 reads SVGIG (reference sequence). Incomplete CDR3 DNA: TGTGCCTGGAGTGTAGGAGCCGGGCGGGCTAATGAAAAA. This gives the protein CAWSVGAGRANEK. The entire CDR3 protein is CAWSVGAGRANEKLFF.

Remarks on this clone: The missing CDR3 end, 3 residues past where the read stops, is filled in from the germline J gene. V is TRBV6-1 and J is TRBJ2-2; 7 bases fit TRBD2. The CDR3 consists of 14 residues. Trimming took 6 bases from V and 7 from J; bases not matched to a gene: 8. Germline V CDR1 and CDR2: MNHNS, SASEGT. Incomplete CDR3 DNA: TGTGCCAGCAGCGAACACGGGGGGAGCGGGGAG. It codes for CASSEHGGSGE. From start to end, the CDR3 is CASSEHGGSGELFF.

In regard to this clone: Read data end 3 residues before the CDR3 end; the end is taken from the germline J gene. The rearrangement joins TRBV5-6 to TRBJ1-1, with D unclear. Trimming left V 2 bases short and J 2 bases short, with 4 bases between. Germline CDR1 reads SGHDT; CDR2 reads YYEEEE. The CDR3 sequence is 12 residues long. CDR3 DNA (partial): TGTGCCAGCAGCTTTAGAAACACTGAA. Translated, it gives CASSFRNTE. From start to end, the CDR3 is CASSFRNTEAFF.

On this clone: Read sequence stops 3 residues before the CDR3 end, and the germline J gene provides the missing end. The chain is built from TRBV10-3 and TRBJ2-1, with TRBD2 identical over 9 bases. CDR1 is ENHRY and CDR2 is SYGVKD in the germline V gene. The CDR3 is 14 amino acids. J gave up 6 bases and V 3 bases, and 3 bases lay outside the gene matches. The covered CDR3 bases are TGTGCCATCAGTGATTCGACTAGCGGCAATGAG. This gives the protein CAISDSTSGNE. In full, the CDR3 reads CAISDSTSGNEQFF.

Note on this clone: The sequenced fragment ends 3 residues before the CDR3 boundary, so the rest is inferred from the germline J gene. The rearrangement links TRBV5-1 to TRBJ2-3; 8 bases align to TRBD2. Germline values: CDR1 SGHRS, CDR2 YFSETQ. The J segment lost 2 bases and the V segment lost 4 bases, leaving 6 bases of the junction unmatched. The CDR3 is made up of 15 amino acids. The CDR3 is CASSTLGLATDTQYF. The CDR3 DNA, read in part, is TGCGCCAGCAGCACCCTAGGACTAGCCACAGATACG.

Points on this clone: The CDR3 end falls 3 residues outside the read, so it is completed with the germline J gene. The rearrangement joins TRBV19 to TRBJ1-2; D is unclear. Germline-derived CDR1 and CDR2 are LNHDA and SQIVND (reference sequence). The CDR3 is made up of 13 amino acids. The CDR3 here is CASSIQVTDTYTF. The sequenced part of the CDR3 DNA is TGTGCCAGTAGTATACAGGTCACAGATACC.

Regarding this clone: The sequence runs out 3 residues before the end of the CDR3; the remainder is reconstructed from the germline J gene. The chain has TRBV19 and TRBJ1-2; 7 nucleotides match TRBD1. Trimming at V came to 3 bases and at J to 7 bases, leaving 5 bases not matched to a gene. Per germline, CDR1 LNHDA and CDR2 SQIVND (reference sequence). The CDR3 has 13 amino acids. This chain's CDR3 is CASSIRGGGGYTF. The CDR3 bases that were read are TGTGCCAGTAGTATCAGAGGGGGCGGTGGC.

For this clone: The CDR3 goes on 3 residues after the read ends, and that part is filled in from the germline J gene. The chain uses TRBV9 and TRBJ2-3, with 10 bases aligning to TRBD1. Germline V gene lookup returns CDR1 SGDLS and CDR2 YYNGEE. This CDR3 has 16 residues. V shed 3 bases, J shed 3 bases, and the junction held 7 bases outside the gene matches. The CDR3 spells CASSARDRGGTDTQYF. The sequenced CDR3 bases are TGTGCCAGCAGCGCACGGGACAGGGGAGGTACAGATACG.

In the case of this clone: The read finishes 3 residues shy of the CDR3 end, and the germline J gene is used to complete it. The chain combines TRBV6-1 with TRBJ2-7; TRBD1 matches at 10 bases. Germline V gene data show CDR1 as MNHNS and CDR2 as SASEGT. CDR3 length: 15 amino acids. After removal of 4 bases from V and 0 bases from J, the junction contained 3 bases not matched to a gene. The chain's CDR3 is CASSGQGAGSYEQYF. Partial CDR3 DNA: TGTGCCAGCAGTGGACAGGGGGCCGGCTCCTACGAG.

CDR3 DNA (partial): TGTGCCAGCAGTGAACTCCAGGGTCAACTTCCCTACGAG. Translated, it gives CASSELQGQLPYE. The whole CDR3 protein reads CASSELQGQLPYEQYF. This chain connects TRBV2 to TRBJ2-7, with D possibly matching TRBD1 (5 bases). The read falls 3 residues short of the CDR3 end, and the missing part is taken from the germline J gene. This CDR3 spans 16 amino acids. The germline V gene has CDR1 SNHLY and CDR2 FYNNEI. V dropped 2 bases and J dropped 2 bases, with 16 bases sitting between them.